These 4 T cell receptor beta chains share one sample of origin, sequenced in a study of identical twins. TCRdb processed the 5' RACE reads anew with MiXCR; each CDR3 protein has one entry. The table includes approximately 680,000 distinct CDR3 sequences, under 8.5% detected once. These same records also appear under a second study, on yellow fever vaccine responses in identical twins.

Sequencing was performed on PBMCs. Source of these receptors: a woman aged 18-30 years in good health.

There are a few counts of this clonotype. The chain employs TRBV5-1 and TRBJ2-1; 8 bases fit TRBD1. This CDR3 is 15 amino acids long. Germline lookup yields CDR1 SGHRS and CDR2 YFSETQ. Germline trimming cut 0 bases from V and 6 bases from J; bases unmatched to any gene: 5. The CDR3 DNA reads TGCGCCAGCAGCTTGGAGGACAGGGTCGTCAATGAGCAGTTCTTC. Residues: CASSLEDRVVNEQFF.

This clonotype was counted between two and nine times. This sequence joins TRBV5-5 and TRBJ2-5; D call uncertain. V was pared by 3 bases and J by 14 bases, with 17 bases between. Germline V gives CDR1 SGHKS, CDR2 YYEKEE (reference sequence). The CDR3 is 12 residues long. The CDR3 is CASSSWANSLYF. In DNA, the CDR3 is TGTGCCAGCAGCTCGTGGGCCAACAGCCTCTACTTC. The full variable domain, its missing parts supplied by reference TRBV5-5 and TRBJ2-5, is DAGVTQSPTHLIKTRGQQVTLRCSPISGHKSVSWYQQVLGQGPQFIFQYYEKEERGRGNFPDRFSARQFPNYSSELNVNALLLGDSALYLCASSSWANSLYFGPGTRLLVL.

This chain links TRBV20-1 with TRBJ1-6; maybe TRBD1 (6 bases). This CDR3 region has 16 residues. The V gene's germline CDR1 is DFQATT and CDR2 SNEGSKA (reference sequence). V lost 1 base and J lost 7, with 17 bases in between. CDR3 amino acids: CSARASAGVTNSPLHF. The DNA of the CDR3 is TGCAGTGCTAGAGCGTCGGCAGGGGTGACAAATTCACCCCTCCACTTT.

The sample holds many counts of this clonotype. The CDR3 DNA follows: TGTGCCAGCAGCTTAAGGCCTGATGGCGCAGATACGCAGTATTTT. Protein product: CASSLRPDGADTQYF. The chain employs TRBV7-9 and TRBJ2-3, with unresolved D. The germline V gene has CDR1 SEHNR and CDR2 FQNEAQ (reference sequence). This CDR3 spans 15 amino acids. The germline V and J ends were trimmed by 2 bases and 4 bases, with 13 bases remaining between them.